A selection of T cell receptor beta chains follows, all from one sample in a study of response to subunit inactivated influenza vaccine. In TCRdb, the RT-PCR reads were re-called with MiXCR into one record per CDR3 protein. The sample yields some 550,000 distinct CDR3 sequences, 20% to 25% seen once. The data were also submitted as part of a second study, on T cells expressing NK-cell markers.

The specimen comprised CD4+ T cells sorted from PBMCs, sampled 12 days after vaccination. These receptors came from a man aged 50 to 60 who received an inactivated influenza vaccine. The CDR3 runs from the conserved cysteine through the conserved F or W. Fields, in order: V gene, D gene, J gene, clone size, CDR3 DNA, CDR3 protein. A D gene is named only where the DNA matches it firmly. Where a row states a size, it is once, few, many or the class of an expanded clone; other rows omit it.

>TRBV11-2|.|TRBJ2-3|.
TGTGCCAGCAGATCGATGGGGGGTAAGACAGATACGCAGTATTTT
CASRSMGGKTDTQYF
>TRBV2|TRBD2|TRBJ2-3|few
TGTGCCAGCAGCCGGGACTACCAAGATACGCAGTATTTT
CASSRDYQDTQYF
>TRBV2|.|TRBJ1-1|few
TGTGCCAGCACGGCTAGGGACACTGAAGCTTTCTTT
CASTARDTEAFF
>TRBV25-1|TRBD1|TRBJ2-1|many
TGTGCCAGCAGTGGGGGGCAGGACAGGGGCGCGCGATACAATGAGCAGTTCTTC
CASSGGQDRGARYNEQFF
>TRBV5-6|TRBD2|TRBJ2-3|.
TGTGCCAGCAGCCCGGGGACTAGCAGAGATACGCAGTATTTT
CASSPGTSRDTQYF
>TRBV7-9|.|TRBJ2-1|.
TGTGCCAGCAGCTCAGCGCGGGACTCGAATGAGCAGTTCTTC
CASSSARDSNEQFF
>TRBV12-3/TRBV12-4|.|TRBJ2-7|few
TGTGCCAGCAGTAAGACAGCGAGATACGAGCAGTACTTC
CASSKTARYEQYF
>TRBV29-1|.|TRBJ1-4|.
TGCAGCGTCGGGGACGGTTATGAAAAACTGTTTTTT
CSVGDGYEKLFF
>TRBV5-1|.|TRBJ2-3|.
TGCGCCAGCAGTTTAATACCGGGGGAAGATACGCAGTATTTT
CASSLIPGEDTQYF
>TRBV20-1|TRBD1|TRBJ2-1|.
TGCAGTGGACGGGGAGGCGGGACAGGGGGCCGTTACAATGAGCAGTTCTTC
CSGRGGGTGGRYNEQFF